These 16 T cell receptor beta chains were sequenced from one sample in a study of T-cell reconstitution after alpha-beta-depleted transplantation in children (dated by TCRdb to the mid-2010s). The sample's treatment or condition label, decoded: allogeneic hematopoietic cell transplantation with graft depleted of TCRalphabeta T cells and CD19 B cells. Libraries were built with PCR. Data came from an Illumina HiSeq 2500. TCR library preparation used molecular barcoding, with unique molecular identifiers applied to normalize quantification of the TCRbeta repertoire. TCRdb ran its own pipeline on the public reads, namely fastp trimming at Q25 and MiXCR clone calling, and kept in-frame beta chains. When rows share a CDR3 protein, they turn into one entry using the most common DNA and genes. Counted in this sample were almost 500,000 distinct CDR3 sequences; roughly a tenth of them appeared once. The ten largest clones take up around 2% of the sample.

The sequencing here drew on PBMCs, taken before TCRalphabeta/CD19-depleted stem cell transplant. These receptors all come from a child under 10 years old with inherited bone marrow failure, due to receive a stem cell transplant.

This chain joins TRBV12-3 or TRBV12-4 and TRBJ1-2; D is possibly TRBD1 (5 bases). The CDR3 is 14 amino acids. Trimming cost V 3 bases and J 4 bases, with 12 bases left between them. The CDR3 spells CASSFEGRPYGYTF. CDR3 nucleotides: TGTGCCAGCAGTTTTGAGGGACGGCCCTATGGCTACACCTTC.

Ten or more counts support this clonotype. This chain links TRBV2 with TRBJ2-6; D gene unclear. The CDR3 is 16 residues long. Germline V gene lookup returns CDR1 SNHLY and CDR2 FYNNEI. The V end was cut by 6 bases, the J end by 3 bases, with 15 bases between. In DNA form, the CDR3 reads TGTGCCAGCAGCAACTTAAGGGTATTTGGGGCCAACGTCCTGACTTTC. Amino acid sequence: CASSNLRVFGANVLTF.

The rearrangement joins TRBV5-4 to TRBJ2-7, with TRBD2 identical over 10 bases. The CDR3 spans 18 residues. Losses at the gene ends were 1 base for V and 3 bases for J; bases not matched to a gene: 13. Per the germline V gene, CDR1 is SGHNT and CDR2 is YYREEE (reference sequence). The CDR3 region has the DNA TGTGCCAGCAGCTTGTACCCAAGAGAACTAGCGGGGATCTACGAGCAGTACTTC. This encodes CASSLYPRELAGIYEQYF.

The CDR3 loop reads CSVVTGGVETQYF. CDR3 nucleotides: TGCAGCGTTGTAACGGGAGGGGTGGAGACCCAGTACTTC. The rearrangement joins TRBV29-1 to TRBJ2-5; TRBD2 matches 8 bases. Per germline, CDR1 SQVTM and CDR2 ANQGSEA. This CDR3 contains 13 residues. With V trimmed by 4 bases and J by 5 bases, 6 bases remained unmatched. The variable domain in full, with the rest retrieved from reference TRBV29-1 and TRBJ2-5, is SAVISQKPSRDICQRGTSLTIQCQVDSQVTMMFWYRQQPGQSLTLIATANQGSEATYESGFVIDKFPISRPNLTFSTLTVSNMSPEDSSIYLCSVVTGGVETQYFGPGTRLLVL.

This clonotype has at least ten counts. The DNA for the CDR3 is TGTGCCACCAGCACCTTGGCGGGCAGCTCCTACGAGCAGTACTTC. Amino acids: CATSTLAGSSYEQYF. The V and J genes are TRBV15 and TRBJ2-7; TRBD2 might be the D (5 bases). The CDR3 totals 15 residues. Germline V gives CDR1 LNHNV, CDR2 YYDKDF (reference sequence). Trimming cost V 4 bases and J 0 bases, with 13 bases left between them.

This chain links TRBV20-1 with TRBJ1-3; TRBD1 aligns across 7 bases. The trim removed 3 bases at V and 2 bases at J, leaving 13 bases unmatched. CDR3 length: 17 amino acids. Germline V lookup: CDR1 DFQATT, CDR2 SNEGSKA (reference sequence). The CDR3 nucleotides read TGCAGTGCTAGGGCTTACAGGGGAACAGTGGCTGGAAACACCATATATTTT. It codes for CSARAYRGTVAGNTIYF.

This clonotype was counted many times. The rearrangement uses TRBV7-6 and TRBJ1-1; tentatively, D is TRBD1 (5 bases). Germline assignment: CDR1 SGHVS and CDR2 FNYEAQ. The CDR3 has 15 amino acids. Deletions cut 5 bases from V and 0 bases from J, with 13 bases between. In nucleotides, the CDR3 is TGTGCCAGCAGCCCCCAGGGTGGTATGAACACTGAAGCTTTCTTT. This translates into CASSPQGGMNTEAFF.

This clonotype occurred many times. This sequence joins TRBV6-5 and TRBJ2-1, with 13 bases matching TRBD2. V was clipped by 2 bases and J by 2 bases; unmatched bases: 9. There are 19 residues in the CDR3. CDR1 is MNHEY, CDR2 SVGAGI, per germline. CDR3 sequence: CASSYTGLAGERPYNEQFF. In DNA form, the CDR3 reads TGTGCCAGCAGTTACACAGGACTAGCGGGAGAAAGGCCCTACAATGAGCAGTTCTTC.

For this clonotype: A read error is possible here, since a much larger clone lies one base away. The gene calls are TRBV6-1 and TRBJ2-7, with 8 bases matching TRBD2. The junction had 10 bases not matched to a gene; V was cut back by 4 bases and J by 5 bases. The germline V gene has CDR1 MNHNS and CDR2 SASEGT. The length of the CDR3 is 15 residues. CDR3: CASSALPRREDEQYF. CDR3 sequence (DNA): TGTGCCAGCAGTGCCCTACCCCGGCGGGAGGACGAGCAGTACTTC.

This clonotype was detected ten times or more. The V gene is TRBV4-3, the J gene TRBJ2-7, with 11 bases fitting TRBD2. V shed 6 bases and J 4 bases; nucleotides not matched to a gene: 8. Germline V lookup: CDR1 LGHNA, CDR2 YSLEER. CDR3 length: 15 amino acids. CDR3 loop: CASSPGVAGGYEQYF. CDR3 coding DNA: TGCGCCAGCAGTCCTGGAGTAGCGGGAGGGTACGAGCAGTACTTC.

This clonotype was seen at least ten times. The chain combines TRBV20-1 with TRBJ2-1, with a possible D match to TRBD2 (5 bases). V was shortened by 0 bases and J by 8 bases, with 14 bases between the two germline ends. This CDR3 spans 14 amino acids. CDR1 DFQATT and CDR2 SNEGSKA come from the germline V gene (reference sequence). Here the CDR3 reads CSARDPRGFDEQFF. In nucleotides, the CDR3 is TGCAGTGCTAGAGATCCCCGAGGGTTCGATGAGCAGTTCTTC.

This clonotype was detected many times. V usage is TRBV7-2 and J usage is TRBJ1-2; D is unclear. The germline CDR1 and CDR2 sequences are SGHTA and FQGNSA. Trimming removed 1 base from V and 3 bases from J, with 9 bases in between. The CDR3 covers 14 residues. CDR3 loop: CASSLGGFYYGYTF. CDR3 in DNA: TGTGCCAGCAGCTTAGGCGGCTTTTACTATGGCTACACCTTC.

This clonotype was observed at least ten times. This rearrangement joins TRBV9 to TRBJ2-7; possibly TRBD1 or TRBD2 for D (5 bases each). Trimming left V 0 bases short and J 2 bases short, with 12 bases between. CDR1 is SGDLS, CDR2 YYNGEE, per germline. The CDR3 is 15 residues long. The CDR3 sequence is CASSVGDGTTYEQYF. The CDR3 bases are TGTGCCAGCAGCGTAGGGGACGGGACGACCTACGAGCAGTACTTC.

This clonotype was seen more than once but under ten times. The rearrangement joins TRBV30 to TRBJ2-2; D is perhaps TRBD1 (5 bases). The length of the CDR3 is 16 residues. The V and J ends lost 0 bases and 3 bases respectively, with 14 bases between them. Germline V CDR1 and CDR2: GTSNPN, SVGIG (reference sequence). CDR3: CAWSVVALGDTGELFF. Here the CDR3 DNA reads TGTGCCTGGAGTGTAGTAGCTTTAGGGGACACCGGGGAGCTGTTTTTT.

This clonotype was seen at least ten times. The chain links TRBV29-1 to TRBJ2-1; 7 bases match TRBD2. Trimming at V came to 5 bases and at J to 7 bases, leaving 5 bases not matched to a gene. Germline V gives CDR1 SQVTM, CDR2 ANQGSEA. The CDR3 consists of 12 residues. The CDR3 protein is CSVSGIRNEQFF. CDR3 nucleotide sequence: TGCAGCGTTAGCGGGATACGGAATGAGCAGTTCTTC.

The sample holds many counts of this clonotype. This chain connects TRBV4-1 to TRBJ2-7, with 10 bases identical to TRBD2. The CDR3 has 17 residues. J gave up 1 base and V 0 bases, and 6 bases lay outside the gene matches. Germline V gene sequence: CDR1 MGHRA, CDR2 YSYEKL. The CDR3 loop reads CASSQDWASGSSYEQYF. The CDR3 DNA reads as TGCGCCAGCAGCCAAGATTGGGCTAGCGGGAGTTCCTACGAGCAGTACTTC.